Listed here are 29 T cell receptor beta chains from one sample, sequenced in a study of shared clonotypes between healthy human individuals. Data came from immunoSEQ multiplex PCR; TCRdb stores just in-frame clones and leaves some out. The sample carries about 2 million clones, roughly 94% recorded once. The specimen was naive CD4+ T cells sorted from blood. Subset denoted: CD45RA+ positively selected. The receptors originated from a young man in good health.

A remark on this clone: Other nucleotide sequences from this sample produce the same CDR3. The chain couples TRBV7-9 to TRBJ2-3, with TRBD1 identical over 8 bases. V gave up 2 bases and J gave up 4 bases; unmatched junction bases: 8. Per the germline V gene, CDR1 is SEHNR and CDR2 is FQNEAQ (reference sequence). The CDR3 totals 16 residues. CDR3 nucleotide sequence: TGTGCCAGCAGCTTAATTTCAGGGGGCGGCGCAGATACGCAGTATTTT. Translated: CASSLISGGGADTQYF.

The CDR3 bases are TGTGCCAGCAGCTTGCTGGGCGGGAGCAATCAGCCCCAGCATTTT. Its protein product is CASSLLGGSNQPQHF. The chain couples TRBV5-6 to TRBJ1-5; D unclear. Germline V gene sequence: CDR1 SGHDT, CDR2 YYEEEE. The CDR3 contains 15 residues. V shed 1 base and J shed 1 base, with 9 bases lying between them.

This clone was observed once. V usage is TRBV28 and J usage is TRBJ1-3, with D maybe TRBD1 (6 bases). The germline V gene has CDR1 MDHEN and CDR2 SYDVKM. CDR3 length equals 14 residues. The V gene lost 6 bases and the J gene lost 0 bases, with 9 bases spanning the gap. DNA of the CDR3: TGTGCCAGCAGAGACAGGCCCTCTGGAAACACCATATATTTT. Its protein is CASRDRPSGNTIYF. The entire variable domain, with the rest obtained from reference TRBV28 and TRBJ1-3, is as follows: DVKVTQSSRYLVKRTGEKVFLECVQDMDHENMFWYRQDPGLGLRLIYFSYDVKMKEKGDIPEGYSVSREKKERFSLILESASTNQTSMYLCASRDRPSGNTIYFGEGSWLTVV.

This chain links TRBV1 with TRBJ2-5. TRBV1 is given as a pseudogene. The CDR3 is 16 residues long. The CDR3 DNA reads TGCACCAGCAGCCAAGCAGGAGCGCATTCCGTAGAGACCCAGTACTTC. Encoded protein: CTSSQAGAHSVETQYF.

This clone was seen only once. The chain links TRBV15 to TRBJ1-6; 7 positions agree with TRBD1. The CDR3 is 16 residues long. Per germline, CDR1 LNHNV and CDR2 YYDKDF (reference sequence). Germline trimming cut 5 bases from V and 7 bases from J; bases unmatched to any gene: 11. Written as DNA, the CDR3 is TGTGCCACCAGCTCGCTGACAGGGAAGGGGAATTCACCCCTCCACTTT. It translates to CATSSLTGKGNSPLHF.

The chain recombines TRBV5-6 with TRBJ2-1; D remains ambiguous. This CDR3 is 15 amino acids long. CDR1 and CDR2 from the germline V gene are SGHDT and YYEEEE. Between the trimmed V and J ends, which lost 4 bases and 5 bases, there was a span of 16 bases. The CDR3 DNA reads as TGTGCCAGCAGCCCACCCCCGCGGCCCGACAATGAGCAGTTCTTC. This gives the protein CASSPPPRPDNEQFF.

The V gene is TRBV18, the J gene TRBJ1-1; D is ambiguous. Germline V gives CDR1 KGHSH, CDR2 LQKENI. The CDR3 contains 16 residues. Trimming took 1 base from V and 0 from J, leaving 12 bases between them. CDR3 nucleotides: TGTGCCAGCTCACCACTTGAGAGGAGACTGAACACTGAAGCTTTCTTT. Translated: CASSPLERRLNTEAFF. The full variable domain, in which reference TRBV18 and TRBJ1-1 provide the parts outside the CDR3, is NAGVMQNPRHLVRRRGQEARLRCSPMKGHSHVYWYRQLPEEGLKFMVYLQKENIIDESGMPKERFSAEFPKEGPSILRIQQVVRGDSAAYFCASSPLERRLNTEAFFGQGTRLTVV.

This rearrangement joins TRBV29-1 to TRBJ2-7; D possibly corresponds to TRBD1 (5 bases). The V gene's germline CDR1 is SQVTM and CDR2 ANQGSEA. This CDR3 spans 14 amino acids. The V end lost 6 bases, the J end lost 1 base, and 16 bases lay between the germline ends. The CDR3 loop reads CSVIPGLGSYEQYF. In DNA, the CDR3 is TGCAGCGTAATTCCAGGGTTGGGGTCCTACGAGCAGTACTTC.

The rearrangement links TRBV15 to TRBJ2-3; TRBD2 aligns across 7 bases. Germline CDR1 is LNHNV and CDR2 is YYDKDF (reference sequence). Losses at the gene ends were 1 base for V and 6 bases for J; bases not matched to a gene: 7. The CDR3 covers 15 residues. The CDR3 nucleotides read TGTGCCACCAGCAGAGTAGCGGGCCCCGGGGATACGCAGTATTTT. Protein sequence: CATSRVAGPGDTQYF.

The chain joins TRBV6-5 to TRBJ2-3, with D tentatively TRBD2 (6 bases). Trimming pared 6 bases from V and 6 bases from J, leaving 13 bases between. The CDR3 consists of 13 residues. Germline CDR1 is MNHEY and CDR2 is SVGAGI. The CDR3 loop is CASRGLPLDTQYF. Written as DNA, the CDR3 is TGTGCCAGCAGGGGACTCCCTTTGGATACGCAGTATTTT.

V gene TRBV10-3 combines with J gene TRBJ1-2; 7 bases align to TRBD1. The CDR3 has 15 residues. The germline V gene encodes CDR1 ENHRY and CDR2 SYGVKD. With V trimmed by 6 bases and J by 2 bases, 9 bases remained unmatched. CDR3 bases: TGTGCCATCAGGACCGGGACAGCGCCCAACTATGGCTACACCTTC. Amino acid sequence: CAIRTGTAPNYGYTF.

The chain employs TRBV5-1 and TRBJ2-1; 9 bases are a match to TRBD2. This CDR3 has 16 residues. Germline V gene sequence: CDR1 SGHRS, CDR2 YFSETQ. After removal of 4 bases from V and 3 bases from J, the junction contained 8 bases not matched to a gene. CDR3 in DNA: TGCGCCAGCAGCCCCTTGACTAGCGGACTCTACAATGAGCAGTTCTTC. It translates to CASSPLTSGLYNEQFF.

The J gene is TRBJ2-7, the V gene TRBV4-3; TRBD2 matches 8 bases. In germline, CDR1 is LGHNA, CDR2 YSLEER. CDR3 length: 16 residues. V lost 2 bases to trimming and J lost 2 bases; unmatched junction nucleotides: 8. CDR3 coding DNA: TGCGCCAGCAGCCAAAACGGGGGGGGACTAGCCTACGAGCAGTACTTC. Protein: CASSQNGGGLAYEQYF.

This clone was detected only a few times. The rearrangement uses TRBV19 and TRBJ2-7, with 7 positions matching TRBD1. Losses at the gene ends were 3 bases for V and 9 bases for J; bases not matched to a gene: 8. CDR3 size: 13 residues. Germline-derived CDR1 and CDR2 are LNHDA and SQIVND (reference sequence). CDR3 region: CASSMVDRPRQYF. For the CDR3, the DNA is TGTGCCAGTAGTATGGTGGACAGGCCAAGGCAGTACTTC. Supplemented by reference TRBV19 and TRBJ2-7, the full variable domain reads DGGITQSPKYLFRKEGQNVTLSCEQNLNHDAMYWYRQDPGQGLRLIYYSQIVNDFQKGDIAEGYSVSREKKESFPLTVTSAQKNPTAFYLCASSMVDRPRQYFGPGTRLTVT.

This chain joins TRBV5-1 and TRBJ2-1; 12 nucleotides line up with TRBD2. Germline trimming cut 4 bases from V and 9 bases from J; bases unmatched to any gene: 5. The V gene's germline CDR1 is SGHRS and CDR2 YFSETQ. This CDR3 has 14 residues. CDR3: CASSASGRAGEQFF. The CDR3 bases are TGCGCCAGCAGCGCTAGCGGGAGGGCCGGTGAGCAGTTCTTC.

For this clone: The sample has other DNA sequences that encode this CDR3 too. The V call is TRBV5-1, the J call TRBJ1-1, with 9 bases matching TRBD1. V lost 4 bases to trimming and J lost 3 bases; unmatched junction nucleotides: 4. The CDR3 runs to 14 residues. CDR1 is SGHRS and CDR2 is YFSETQ in the germline V gene. CDR3 sequence: CASSLRQGDTEAFF. Written as DNA, the CDR3 is TGCGCCAGCAGCCTACGACAGGGGGACACTGAAGCTTTCTTT. The full variable domain, completed using reference TRBV5-1 and TRBJ1-1, is KAGVTQTPRYLIKTRGQQVTLSCSPISGHRSVSWYQQTPGQGLQFLFEYFSETQRNKGNFPGRFSGRQFSNSRSEMNVSTLELGDSALYLCASSLRQGDTEAFFGQGTRLTVV.

This rearrangement joins TRBV7-9 to TRBJ2-4, with unresolved D. This CDR3 region has 17 residues. Germline assignment: CDR1 SEHNR and CDR2 FQNEAQ (reference sequence). Trimming cost V 5 bases and J 0 bases, with 17 bases left between them. The CDR3 spells CASSRGRRPLAKNIQYF. CDR3 nucleotide sequence: TGTGCCAGCAGCCGTGGTAGGAGACCTCTAGCCAAAAACATTCAGTACTTC.

This clone appeared a single time. Here the CDR3 DNA reads TGTGCCACCAGCGAGACTAGTTTCCAGACCCAGTACTTC. It codes for CATSETSFQTQYF. The chain recombines TRBV15 with TRBJ2-5; possibly TRBD2 for D (6 bases). Trimming took 5 bases from V and 6 from J, leaving 13 bases between them. Germline V gene lookup returns CDR1 LNHNV and CDR2 YYDKDF (reference sequence). The length of the CDR3 is 13 residues.

V gene TRBV25-1 combines with J gene TRBJ1-1; TRBD1 matches 9 bases. The trim removed 7 bases at V and 4 bases at J, leaving 7 bases unmatched. Germline V gene lookup returns CDR1 MGHDK and CDR2 SYGVNS. The CDR3 runs to 14 residues. CDR3 sequence reads: CASTTTGGGTEAFF. The CDR3 nucleotides are TGTGCCAGCACTACAACAGGGGGCGGCACTGAAGCTTTCTTT.

V is TRBV30 and J is TRBJ1-6; D might be TRBD1 (5 bases). The germline V gene encodes CDR1 GTSNPN and CDR2 SVGIG (reference sequence). V was shortened by 0 bases and J by 5 bases, with 8 bases between the two germline ends. The CDR3 loop spans 14 amino acids. As DNA, the CDR3 is TGTGCCTGGAGTGTAAAGGGGAATAATTCACCCCTCCACTTT. Its protein product is CAWSVKGNNSPLHF.

The chain couples TRBV18 to TRBJ2-7; TRBD1 matches 9 bases. The V segment lost 6 bases and the J segment 5 bases; nucleotides outside the gene matches: 8. The CDR3 has 14 amino acids. The germline CDR1 and CDR2 sequences are KGHSH and LQKENI. The CDR3 region is CASSSGTGIHEQYF. CDR3 sequence (DNA): TGTGCCAGCTCCTCGGGGACAGGGATCCACGAGCAGTACTTC.

The rearrangement links TRBV5-1 to TRBJ1-6, with D unresolved. CDR3 length equals 15 residues. Between the trimmed V and J ends, which lost 6 bases and 7 bases, there was a span of 17 bases. CDR1 is SGHRS and CDR2 is YFSETQ in the germline V gene. CDR3 DNA sequence: TGCGCCAGCACCCTGGGGATGGGAGAGAATTCACCCCTCCACTTT. As protein: CASTLGMGENSPLHF.

V and J are TRBV18 and TRBJ2-1; no firm D call. The CDR3 is made up of 14 amino acids. The germline V gene encodes CDR1 KGHSH and CDR2 LQKENI. V lost 1 base and J 3 bases, leaving 7 bases between the germline ends. CDR3 sequence reads: CASSPLRDYNEQFF. CDR3 nucleotides: TGTGCCAGCTCACCACTGCGCGACTACAATGAGCAGTTCTTC.

The V call is TRBV11-2, the J call TRBJ2-2; 9 bases line up with TRBD1. CDR3 length equals 14 residues. With V trimmed by 4 bases and J by 6 bases, 3 bases remained unmatched. Per the germline V gene, CDR1 is SGHAT and CDR2 is FQNNGV. The CDR3 DNA reads as TGTGCCAGCAGCTGGGGACAGGGATCCGGGGAGCTGTTTTTT. This translates into CASSWGQGSGELFF.

CDR3 DNA sequence: TGTGCCAGTAGTCTACGGACAGAAGCCTACGAGCAGTACTTC. Translating gives CASSLRTEAYEQYF. The J gene is TRBJ2-7, the V gene TRBV19; D is perhaps TRBD1 (6 bases). Per the germline V gene, CDR1 is LNHDA and CDR2 is SQIVND (reference sequence). This CDR3 spans 14 amino acids. The V and J ends lost 5 bases and 2 bases respectively, with 13 bases between them.

This rearrangement joins TRBV6-5 to TRBJ1-1; weak D call: TRBD1 (5 bases). Per the germline V gene, CDR1 is MNHEY and CDR2 is SVGAGI. V was shortened by 6 bases and J by 1 base, with 12 bases between the two germline ends. The CDR3 is made up of 14 amino acids. CDR3 amino acids: CASRRDGANTEAFF. For the CDR3, the DNA is TGTGCCAGCAGACGGGACGGAGCGAACACTGAAGCTTTCTTT.

The chain employs TRBV6-5 and TRBJ1-1; D is perhaps TRBD1 (5 bases). Trimming left V 10 bases short and J 5 bases short, with 17 bases between. The length of the CDR3 is 13 residues. Germline loops: CDR1 MNHEY, CDR2 SVGAGI. For the CDR3, the DNA is TGTGCCACCATTCCTCCAGGGTGGACTGAAGCTTTCTTT. Translating it yields CATIPPGWTEAFF.

This sequence joins TRBV28 and TRBJ1-2; D not certain. The germline V gene encodes CDR1 MDHEN and CDR2 SYDVKM. V was clipped by 3 bases and J by 4 bases, with 9 bases between them. This CDR3 spans 13 amino acids. CDR3 loop: CASSLTSAYGYTF. For the CDR3, the DNA is TGTGCCAGCAGTTTGACATCGGCCTATGGCTACACCTTC.

The chain recombines TRBV19 with TRBJ1-2, with no clear D. Trimming removed 3 bases at V and 5 bases at J, with 13 bases between. Per germline, CDR1 LNHDA and CDR2 SQIVND (reference sequence). The CDR3 runs to 14 residues. The DNA for the CDR3 is TGTGCCAGTAGTATTTGGGGAGGGAGGTATGGCTACACCTTC. Its protein product is CASSIWGGRYGYTF.